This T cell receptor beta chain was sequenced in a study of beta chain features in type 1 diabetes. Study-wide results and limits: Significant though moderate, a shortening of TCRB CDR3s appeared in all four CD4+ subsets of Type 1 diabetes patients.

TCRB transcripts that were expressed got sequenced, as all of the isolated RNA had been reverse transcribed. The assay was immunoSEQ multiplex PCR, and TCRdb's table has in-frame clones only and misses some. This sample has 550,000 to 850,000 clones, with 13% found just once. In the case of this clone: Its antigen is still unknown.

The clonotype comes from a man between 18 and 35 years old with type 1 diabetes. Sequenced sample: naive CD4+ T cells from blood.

The CDR3 region has the DNA TGTGCCAGCAGACAGGGGCTCTACGAGCAGTACTTC. Encoded protein: CASRQGLYEQYF. The chain joins TRBV6-6 to TRBJ2-7; 7 nucleotides match TRBD1. The CDR3 length is 12 residues. Trimming cost V 6 bases and J 3 bases; bases outside gene matches: 2. Germline CDR1 is MNHNY and CDR2 is SVGAGI (reference sequence).